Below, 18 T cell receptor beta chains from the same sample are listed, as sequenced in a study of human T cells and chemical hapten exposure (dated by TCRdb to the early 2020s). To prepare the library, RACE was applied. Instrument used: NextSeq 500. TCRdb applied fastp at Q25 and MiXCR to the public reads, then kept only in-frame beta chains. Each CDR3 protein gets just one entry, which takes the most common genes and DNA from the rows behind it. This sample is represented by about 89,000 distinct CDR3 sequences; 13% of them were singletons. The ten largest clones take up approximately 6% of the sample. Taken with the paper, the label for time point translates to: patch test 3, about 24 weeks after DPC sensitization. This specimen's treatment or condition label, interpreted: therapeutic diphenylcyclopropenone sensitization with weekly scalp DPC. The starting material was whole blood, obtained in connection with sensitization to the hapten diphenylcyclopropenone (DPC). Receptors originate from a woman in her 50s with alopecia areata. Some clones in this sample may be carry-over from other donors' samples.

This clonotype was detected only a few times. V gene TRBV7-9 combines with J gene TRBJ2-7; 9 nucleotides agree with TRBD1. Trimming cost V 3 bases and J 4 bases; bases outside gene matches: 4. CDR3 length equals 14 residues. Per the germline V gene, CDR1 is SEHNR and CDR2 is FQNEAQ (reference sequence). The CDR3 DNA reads TGTGCCAGCAGCTTGGGGACAGGGCAATACGAGCAGTACTTC. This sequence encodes CASSLGTGQYEQYF.

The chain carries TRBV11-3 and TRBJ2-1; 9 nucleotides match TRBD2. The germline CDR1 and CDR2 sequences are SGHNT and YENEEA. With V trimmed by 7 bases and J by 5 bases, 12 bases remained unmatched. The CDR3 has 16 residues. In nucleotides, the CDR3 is TGTGCCAGCAACCCAGCTGGACTAGCGAATAACAATGAGCAGTTCTTC. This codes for CASNPAGLANNNEQFF. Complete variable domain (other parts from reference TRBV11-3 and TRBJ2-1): EAGVVQSPRYKIIEKKQPVAFWCNPISGHNTLYWYLQNLGQGPELLIRYENEEAVDDSQLPKDRFSAERLKGVDSTLKIQPAELGDSAVYLCASNPAGLANNNEQFFGPGTRLTVL.

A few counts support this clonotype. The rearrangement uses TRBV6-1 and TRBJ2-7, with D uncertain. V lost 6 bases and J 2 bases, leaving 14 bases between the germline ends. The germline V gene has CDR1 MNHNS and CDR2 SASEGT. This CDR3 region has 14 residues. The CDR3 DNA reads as TGTGCCAGCAGGTCTAGGTTGGTGCCCTACGAGCAGTACTTC. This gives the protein CASRSRLVPYEQYF.

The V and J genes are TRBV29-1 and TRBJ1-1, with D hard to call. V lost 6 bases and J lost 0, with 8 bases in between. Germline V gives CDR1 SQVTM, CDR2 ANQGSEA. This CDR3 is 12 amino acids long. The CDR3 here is CSVVKMNTEAFF. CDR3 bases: TGCAGCGTGGTTAAGATGAACACTGAAGCTTTCTTT.

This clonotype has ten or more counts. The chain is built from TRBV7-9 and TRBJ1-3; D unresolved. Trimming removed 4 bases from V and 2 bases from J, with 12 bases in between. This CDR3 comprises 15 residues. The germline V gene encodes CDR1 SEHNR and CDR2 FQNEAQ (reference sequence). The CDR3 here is CASSSGGMAGNTIYF. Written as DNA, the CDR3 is TGTGCCAGCAGCTCCGGCGGGATGGCTGGAAACACCATATATTTT.

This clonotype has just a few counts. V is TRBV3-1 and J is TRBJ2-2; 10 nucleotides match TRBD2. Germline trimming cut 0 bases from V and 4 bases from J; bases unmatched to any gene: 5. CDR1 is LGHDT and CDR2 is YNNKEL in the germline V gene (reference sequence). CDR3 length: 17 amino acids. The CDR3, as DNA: TGTGCCAGCAGCCAAGAGTGGGCTAGCGGGGGCACCGGGGAGCTGTTTTTT. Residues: CASSQEWASGGTGELFF. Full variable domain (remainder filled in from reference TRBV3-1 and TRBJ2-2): DTAVSQTPKYLVTQMGNDKSIKCEQNLGHDTMYWYKQDSKKFLKIMFSYNNKELIINETVPNRFSPKSPDKAHLNLHINSLELGDSAVYFCASSQEWASGGTGELFFGEGSRLTVL.

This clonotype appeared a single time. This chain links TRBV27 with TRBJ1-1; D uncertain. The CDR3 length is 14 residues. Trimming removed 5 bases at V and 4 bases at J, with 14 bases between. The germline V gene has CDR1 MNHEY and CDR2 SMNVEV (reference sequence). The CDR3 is CASSSPHSATEAFF. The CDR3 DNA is TGTGCCAGCAGTAGTCCCCACTCGGCCACTGAAGCTTTCTTT.

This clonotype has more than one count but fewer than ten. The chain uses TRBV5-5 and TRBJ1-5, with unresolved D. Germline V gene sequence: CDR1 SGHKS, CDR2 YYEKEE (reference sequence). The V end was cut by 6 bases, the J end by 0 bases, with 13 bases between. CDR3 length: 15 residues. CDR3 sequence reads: CASTAEAYSNQPQHF. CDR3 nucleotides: TGTGCCAGCACCGCCGAGGCCTATAGCAATCAGCCCCAGCATTTT.

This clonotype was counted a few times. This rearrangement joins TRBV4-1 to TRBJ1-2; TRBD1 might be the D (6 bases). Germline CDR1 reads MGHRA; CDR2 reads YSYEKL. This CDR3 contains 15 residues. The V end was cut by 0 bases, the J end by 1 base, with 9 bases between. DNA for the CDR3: TGCGCCAGCAGCCAAGACACGGGACATAACTATGGCTACACCTTC. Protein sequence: CASSQDTGHNYGYTF.

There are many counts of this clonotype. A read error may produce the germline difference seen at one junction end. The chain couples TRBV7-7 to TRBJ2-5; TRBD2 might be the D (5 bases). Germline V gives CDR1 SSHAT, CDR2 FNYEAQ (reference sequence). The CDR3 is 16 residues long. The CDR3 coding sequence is TGTGCTAGCAGCTTAGCGTCCGGGAATTGGGGAGAGACCCAGTACTTC. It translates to CASSLASGNWGETQYF.

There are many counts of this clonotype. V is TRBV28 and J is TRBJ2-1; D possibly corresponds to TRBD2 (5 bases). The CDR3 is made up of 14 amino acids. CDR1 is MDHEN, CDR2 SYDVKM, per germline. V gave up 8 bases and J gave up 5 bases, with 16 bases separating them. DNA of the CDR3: TGTGCCAGCTTCGGAGAGGGTTATAACAATGAGCAGTTCTTC. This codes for CASFGEGYNNEQFF.

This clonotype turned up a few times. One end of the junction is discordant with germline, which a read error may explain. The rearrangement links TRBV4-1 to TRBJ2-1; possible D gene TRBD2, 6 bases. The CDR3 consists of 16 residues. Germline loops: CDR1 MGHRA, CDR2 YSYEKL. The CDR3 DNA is TGCGCCAGCAGCGAAGAGTGGAGGGCTCCCTACAATGAGCAGTTCTTC. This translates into CASSEEWRAPYNEQFF.

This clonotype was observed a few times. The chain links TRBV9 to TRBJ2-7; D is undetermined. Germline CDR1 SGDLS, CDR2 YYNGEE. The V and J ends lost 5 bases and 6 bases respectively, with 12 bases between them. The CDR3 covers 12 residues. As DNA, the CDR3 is TGTGCCAGCAGTTCAACTTCGGGCGAGCAGTACTTC. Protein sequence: CASSSTSGEQYF.

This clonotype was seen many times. This CDR3 is CASSLAWNTGELFF. CDR3 in DNA: TGTGCCAGCAGCTTAGCGTGGAACACCGGGGAGCTGTTTTTT. The chain recombines TRBV7-9 with TRBJ2-2, with D hard to call. Deletions cut 0 bases from V and 1 base from J, with 3 bases between. Germline-derived CDR1 and CDR2 are SEHNR and FQNEAQ (reference sequence). The CDR3 runs 14 residues.

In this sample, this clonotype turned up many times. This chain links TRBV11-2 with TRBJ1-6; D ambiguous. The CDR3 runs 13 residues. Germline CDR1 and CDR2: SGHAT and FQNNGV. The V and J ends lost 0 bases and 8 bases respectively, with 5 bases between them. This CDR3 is CASSLERDSPLHF. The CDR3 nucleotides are TGTGCCAGCAGCTTAGAAAGGGATTCACCCCTCCACTTT.

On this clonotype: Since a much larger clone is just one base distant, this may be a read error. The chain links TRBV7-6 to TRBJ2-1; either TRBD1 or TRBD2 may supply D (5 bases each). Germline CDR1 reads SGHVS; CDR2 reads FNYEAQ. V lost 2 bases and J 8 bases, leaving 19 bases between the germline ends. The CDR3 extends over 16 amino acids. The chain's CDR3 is CASSLFGTASMDEQFF. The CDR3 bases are TGTGCCAGCAGCTTATTCGGGACCGCCTCGATGGATGAGCAGTTCTTC.

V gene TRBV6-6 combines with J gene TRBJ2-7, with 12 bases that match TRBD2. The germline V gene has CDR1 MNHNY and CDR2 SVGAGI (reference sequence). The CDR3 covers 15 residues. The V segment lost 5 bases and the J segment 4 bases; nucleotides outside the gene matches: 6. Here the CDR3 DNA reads TGTGCCAGCAGTACCCGGACTAGCGGGATTTACGAGCAGTACTTC. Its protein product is CASSTRTSGIYEQYF.

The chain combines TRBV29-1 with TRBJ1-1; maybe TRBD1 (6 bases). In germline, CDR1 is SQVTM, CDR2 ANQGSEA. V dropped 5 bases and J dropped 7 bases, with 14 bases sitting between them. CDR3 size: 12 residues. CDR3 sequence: CSVWVGGGEAFF. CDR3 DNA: TGCAGCGTTTGGGTCGGAGGGGGTGAAGCTTTCTTT.